A single sample gave rise to the 26 T cell receptor beta chains below, sequenced in a study of Ad26.COV2.S vaccination and SARS-CoV-2 variants. Libraries were prepared by immunoSEQ multiplex PCR; TCRdb keeps only in-frame clonotypes and omits some of them. Of hundreds of thousands of clones listed, 70% to 90% are singletons. Indicated treatment: about 20 received Ad26.COV2.S at low or high dose, single or two shots; 5 received placebo; per-sample allocation not given. All samples were drawn on day 63, counting from the first vaccine or placebo injection. The sequences come from peripheral blood, collected in a trial of Ad26.COV2.S vaccine versus placebo. The receptors here all came from a person aged 18-65 years who received the Ad26.COV2.S COVID-19 vaccine or a placebo.

The chain couples TRBV5-4 to TRBJ2-5; 11 bases align to TRBD2. The germline gives CDR1 SGHNT, CDR2 YYREEE (reference sequence). V lost 1 base, J lost 2 bases, and 4 bases stayed unmatched. The CDR3 totals 16 residues. CDR3 loop: CASSLRLAGGQETQYF. Here the CDR3 DNA reads TGTGCCAGCAGCTTGAGGCTAGCGGGGGGTCAAGAGACCCAGTACTTC.

The chain employs TRBV19 and TRBJ1-5, with D perhaps TRBD1 (6 bases). The CDR3 length is 17 residues. The germline gives CDR1 LNHDA, CDR2 SQIVND (reference sequence). Trimming stripped 0 bases from V and 0 bases from J, with 12 bases between. DNA of the CDR3: TGTGCCAGTAGTATAGATCAGGGGCAGGTTAGCAATCAGCCCCAGCATTTT. This gives the protein CASSIDQGQVSNQPQHF.

This CDR3 is CASSYVGTVGNTIYF. The CDR3 bases are TGTGCCAGCAGTTACGTAGGGACGGTCGGAAACACCATATATTTT. The V gene is TRBV6-2 or TRBV6-3, the J gene TRBJ1-3, with D perhaps matching TRBD1 (5 bases). The germline V gene encodes CDR1 MNHEY and CDR2 SVGEGT. V lost 2 bases and J 4 bases, leaving 12 bases between the germline ends. There are 15 residues in the CDR3.

The V and J genes are TRBV5-4 and TRBJ2-1; D remains ambiguous. CDR3 length: 14 residues. CDR1 SGHNT and CDR2 YYREEE come from the germline V gene (reference sequence). Trimming removed 4 bases at V and 4 bases at J, with 12 bases between. The CDR3 nucleotides read TGTGCCAGCAGCCCAACCGCCTTGTACAATGAGCAGTTCTTC. Protein product: CASSPTALYNEQFF.

This clone was counted only a few times. The same CDR3 is also encoded by other DNA sequences in this sample. The chain is built from TRBV12-3 or TRBV12-4 and TRBJ2-2; no clear D gene. This CDR3 spans 12 amino acids. V dropped 6 bases and J dropped 0 bases, with 2 bases sitting between them. In DNA form, the CDR3 reads TGTGCCAGCAGCTCGAACACCGGGGAGCTGTTTTTT. Protein sequence: CASSSNTGELFF.

This chain joins TRBV15 and TRBJ2-2; 11 bases are a match to TRBD2. Germline-derived CDR1 and CDR2 are LNHNV and YYDKDF (reference sequence). CDR3 length equals 15 residues. With V trimmed by 5 bases and J by 5 bases, 4 bases remained unmatched. CDR3 sequence (DNA): TGTGCCACCAGCGGAACTAGCGGGAGAACCGGGGAGCTGTTTTTT. This codes for CATSGTSGRTGELFF. Complete variable domain (other parts from reference TRBV15 and TRBJ2-2): DAMVIQNPRYQVTQFGKPVTLSCSQTLNHNVMYWYQQKSSQAPKLLFHYYDKDFNNEADTPDNFQSRRPNTSFCFLDIRSPGLGDTAMYLCATSGTSGRTGELFFGEGSRLTVL.

The chain couples TRBV14 to TRBJ1-2; D remains ambiguous. V lost 0 bases, J lost 3 bases, and 8 bases lay in between. From germline, CDR1 is SGHDN and CDR2 FVKESK. This CDR3 region has 14 residues. The CDR3 bases are TGTGCCAGCAGCCAAGAAGGGCCTTACTATGGCTACACCTTC. Protein product: CASSQEGPYYGYTF. The variable domain in full, with the rest retrieved from reference TRBV14 and TRBJ1-2, is EAGVTQFPSHSVIEKGQTVTLRCDPISGHDNLYWYRRVMGKEIKFLLHFVKESKQDESGMPNNRFLAERTGGTYSTLKVQPAELEDSGVYFCASSQEGPYYGYTFGSGTRLTVV.

The V call is TRBV27, the J call TRBJ2-7, with 10 bases fitting TRBD2. Germline trimming cut 3 bases from V and 2 bases from J; bases unmatched to any gene: 10. The germline gives CDR1 MNHEY, CDR2 SMNVEV (reference sequence). This CDR3 contains 17 residues. In DNA form, the CDR3 reads TGTGCCAGCAGTTTGGCCTTCCTAGCGGGAGCCCCCTACGAGCAGTACTTC. It codes for CASSLAFLAGAPYEQYF.

The rearrangement joins TRBV5-4 to TRBJ2-1; D not certain. Germline values: CDR1 SGHNT, CDR2 YYREEE (reference sequence). There are 15 residues in the CDR3. Trimming took off 0 bases at V and 0 bases at J, with 7 bases between the two ends. The CDR3 bases are TGTGCCAGCAGCTTGGACATCAGCTCCTACAATGAGCAGTTCTTC. The encoded protein is CASSLDISSYNEQFF.

The chain joins TRBV29-1 to TRBJ1-2; D is undetermined. Germline V gene lookup returns CDR1 SQVTM and CDR2 ANQGSEA. V was cut by 5 bases and J by 5 bases, with 15 bases left in between. The CDR3 runs to 13 residues. The CDR3 loop reads CSVQAGTEYGYTF. The CDR3 DNA reads as TGCAGCGTTCAGGCGGGCACGGAATATGGCTACACCTTC. The whole variable domain, remainder taken from reference TRBV29-1 and TRBJ1-2, is SAVISQKPSRDICQRGTSLTIQCQVDSQVTMMFWYRQQPGQSLTLIATANQGSEATYESGFVIDKFPISRPNLTFSTLTVSNMSPEDSSIYLCSVQAGTEYGYTFGSGTRLTVV.

The chain is built from TRBV6-5 and TRBJ2-3; D may match TRBD1 or TRBD2 (5 bases each). The CDR3 is made up of 14 amino acids. Germline V gene data show CDR1 as MNHEY and CDR2 as SVGAGI. With 6 bases removed from V and 2 bases from J, the gap between germline ends came to 12 bases. The CDR3 DNA is TGTGCCAGCAGGCCCGGGACGACCACAGATACGCAGTATTTT. Amino acid sequence: CASRPGTTTDTQYF.

The V and J genes are TRBV7-8 and TRBJ2-7, with 9 bases lining up with TRBD1. CDR3 length: 15 amino acids. In germline, CDR1 is SGHVS, CDR2 FQNEAQ. The V and J ends lost 5 bases and 4 bases, in that order; junction bases with no gene match: 9. In DNA, the CDR3 is TGTGCCAGCAGCCAACAGGGGGCCGCGTTGTACGAGCAGTACTTC. Its translation: CASSQQGAALYEQYF. Full variable domain (rest looked up from reference TRBV7-8 and TRBJ2-7): GAGVSQSPRYKVAKRGQDVALRCDPISGHVSLFWYQQALGQGPEFLTYFQNEAQLDKSGLPSDRFFAERPEGSVSTLKIQRTQQEDSAVYLCASSQQGAALYEQYFGPGTRLTVT.

The chain couples TRBV14 to TRBJ2-2; D remains ambiguous. The CDR3 runs 13 residues. CDR1 SGHDN and CDR2 FVKESK come from the germline V gene. Trimming pared 3 bases from V and 0 bases from J, leaving 2 bases between. The CDR3 DNA reads TGTGCCAGCAGCCACACGAACACCGGGGAGCTGTTTTTT. It specifies CASSHTNTGELFF.

V gene TRBV13 combines with J gene TRBJ1-1; D is ambiguous. The CDR3 extends over 15 amino acids. The germline V and J ends were trimmed by 3 bases and 4 bases, with 15 bases remaining between them. Germline V CDR1 and CDR2: PRHDT, FYEKMQ (reference sequence). Here the CDR3 reads CASSFLSEFPTEAFF. The CDR3 DNA reads as TGTGCCAGCAGCTTTCTGTCCGAGTTCCCCACTGAAGCTTTCTTT.

The rearrangement joins TRBV15 to TRBJ1-2; no firm D call. V lost 0 bases and J lost 4, with 6 bases in between. Germline CDR1 LNHNV, CDR2 YYDKDF (reference sequence). This CDR3 has 13 residues. The CDR3 loop is CATSRDKFYGYTF. The CDR3 bases are TGTGCCACCAGCAGAGACAAGTTCTATGGCTACACCTTC.

The chain links TRBV27 to TRBJ1-4; the D is unclear. The CDR3 has 14 amino acids. Germline V gene lookup returns CDR1 MNHEY and CDR2 SMNVEV (reference sequence). Trimming took 3 bases from V and 0 from J, leaving 5 bases between them. The CDR3 is CASSFGATNEKLFF. The CDR3 DNA reads TGTGCCAGCAGTTTTGGAGCAACTAATGAAAAACTGTTTTTT.

The chain couples TRBV19 to TRBJ1-1; no clear D gene. The CDR3 has 14 amino acids. Trimming cost V 8 bases and J 0 bases, with 13 bases left between them. Germline V gives CDR1 LNHDA, CDR2 SQIVND (reference sequence). CDR3 protein: CASSQTVMNTEAFF. The CDR3 DNA follows: TGTGCCAGTTCCCAGACCGTCATGAACACTGAAGCTTTCTTT.

The chain has TRBV7-9 and TRBJ1-1; tentatively, D is TRBD1 (5 bases). Germline V lookup: CDR1 SEHNR, CDR2 FQNEAQ (reference sequence). V was cut by 5 bases and J by 11 bases, with 12 bases left in between. The CDR3 spans 11 residues. The CDR3 DNA sequence: TGTGCCAGCAGCCTCCCAGGGTGGGCTTTCTTT. Translation gives CASSLPGWAFF.

This clone was seen once. V and J are TRBV6-5 and TRBJ2-4; no reliable D call. V was trimmed by 2 bases and J by 2 bases, leaving 10 bases between them. Germline V CDR1 and CDR2: MNHEY, SVGAGI. The CDR3 contains 15 residues. The CDR3 here is CASSYLRQTKNIQYF. The CDR3 nucleotides read TGTGCCAGCAGTTACCTCCGGCAAACCAAAAACATTCAGTACTTC.

This chain links TRBV6-5 with TRBJ1-2; tentatively, D is TRBD1 (6 bases). Between the trimmed V and J ends, which lost 6 bases and 4 bases, there was a span of 18 bases. Per germline, CDR1 MNHEY and CDR2 SVGAGI. This CDR3 spans 15 amino acids. DNA for the CDR3: TGTGCCAGCAGCACAGGGCAAAGGACAGCCTATGGCTACACCTTC. Translated, it gives CASSTGQRTAYGYTF.

This chain links TRBV30 with TRBJ1-1; 8 bases line up with TRBD1. Trimming cost V 0 bases and J 4 bases; bases outside gene matches: 7. Looked up from germline, CDR1 is GTSNPN and CDR2 is SVGIG (reference sequence). The CDR3 spans 15 residues. The CDR3, as DNA: TGTGCCTGGAGTGTTCGAAGGACAGGGAGCACTGAAGCTTTCTTT. Its translation: CAWSVRRTGSTEAFF. The whole variable domain, remainder taken from reference TRBV30 and TRBJ1-1, is SQTIHQWPATLVQPVGSPLSLECTVEGTSNPNLYWYRQAAGRGLQLLFYSVGIGQISSEVPQNLSASRPQDRQFILSSKKLLLSDSGFYLCAWSVRRTGSTEAFFGQGTRLTVV.

This sequence joins TRBV18 and TRBJ1-1; no clear D. V was pared by 5 bases and J by 1 base, with 11 bases between. This CDR3 spans 14 amino acids. Per germline, CDR1 KGHSH and CDR2 LQKENI. The CDR3, as DNA: TGTGCCAGCTCATTCGGAGGGCCGAACACTGAAGCTTTCTTT. Residues: CASSFGGPNTEAFF.

The V gene is TRBV2, the J gene TRBJ2-5; D ambiguous. V was cut by 2 bases and J by 4 bases, with 5 bases left in between. This CDR3 is 12 amino acids long. Germline CDR1 is SNHLY and CDR2 is FYNNEI. CDR3 nucleotide sequence: TGTGCCAGCAGTGAATTCGGAGAGACCCAGTACTTC. Its protein product is CASSEFGETQYF.

The chain is built from TRBV9 and TRBJ2-3; D remains ambiguous. Germline V lookup: CDR1 SGDLS, CDR2 YYNGEE. The CDR3 is made up of 12 amino acids. V lost 0 bases to trimming and J lost 7 bases, with 6 bases between them. The CDR3 here is CASSVDVYTQYF. CDR3 DNA sequence: TGTGCCAGCAGCGTAGATGTCTATACGCAGTATTTT.

CDR3 in amino acids: CASSFGTGLNTEAFF. CDR3 coding DNA: TGTGCCAGCAGCTTTGGGACAGGGTTGAACACTGAAGCTTTCTTT. This chain links TRBV7-9 with TRBJ1-1, with 9 bases aligning to TRBD1. Germline-derived CDR1 and CDR2 are SEHNR and FQNEAQ (reference sequence). This CDR3 has 15 amino acids. With 3 bases clipped from V and 0 bases from J, the junction kept 2 bases outside the gene matches.

The chain joins TRBV30 to TRBJ1-5; weak D call: TRBD1 (6 bases). With 2 bases removed from V and 1 base from J, the gap between germline ends came to 15 bases. This CDR3 has 16 amino acids. The V gene's germline CDR1 is GTSNPN and CDR2 SVGIG (reference sequence). The CDR3 here is CAWSPLERGSNQPQHF. The CDR3 nucleotides read TGTGCCTGGAGTCCCCTTGAAAGGGGGAGCAATCAGCCCCAGCATTTT.